Shown below are 27 T cell receptor beta chains from a single sample sequenced in a study of blood T cell repertoires in COVID-19. TCRdb's copy holds only in-frame clones and misses some; the assay was immunoSEQ multiplex PCR. The sample lists about 300,000 clones, roughly 90% occurring once. The sequencing sample was made of peripheral blood. These TCRs come from a man younger than 30 who had recovered from COVID-19.

The chain recombines TRBV4-2 with TRBJ2-1, with TRBD2 identical over 13 bases. The V gene's germline CDR1 is LGHNA and CDR2 YNFKEQ. V lost 3 bases to trimming and J lost 8 bases; unmatched junction nucleotides: 4. This CDR3 contains 15 residues. Here the CDR3 reads CASSQELAGGHEQFF. CDR3 nucleotide sequence: TGTGCCAGCAGCCAGGAACTAGCGGGGGGGCATGAGCAGTTCTTC.

The CDR3 nucleotides are TGTGCCAGCAGTCGGGGTAACGCTGGAAACACCATATATTTT. As protein: CASSRGNAGNTIYF. J is TRBJ1-3 and V is TRBV7-9; no definite D call. Trimming pared 6 bases from V and 2 bases from J, leaving 11 bases between. The length of the CDR3 is 14 residues. Germline V gene lookup returns CDR1 SEHNR and CDR2 FQNEAQ (reference sequence).

This chain connects TRBV29-1 to TRBJ2-7; TRBD1 matches at 9 bases. Looked up from germline, CDR1 is SQVTM and CDR2 is ANQGSEA. Trimming at V came to 6 bases and at J to 2 bases, leaving 5 bases not matched to a gene. This CDR3 is 13 amino acids long. Written as DNA, the CDR3 is TGCAGCGTCGGGGGACAGGGACCCTACGAGCAGTACTTC. Protein product: CSVGGQGPYEQYF.

CDR3: CAIKRAGESTQHF. CDR3 nucleotide sequence: TGTGCCATCAAAAGGGCAGGGGAGAGTACCCAGCATTTT. The chain joins TRBV10-3 to TRBJ1-5; TRBD1 is a possible D gene (6 bases). The CDR3 is 13 amino acids. V was pared by 7 bases and J by 11 bases, with 18 bases between. Germline CDR1 and CDR2: ENHRY and SYGVKD.

Only a few counts were recorded for this clone. This chain links TRBV11-2 with TRBJ2-1; TRBD2 matches at 7 bases. Looked up from germline, CDR1 is SGHAT and CDR2 is FQNNGV. This CDR3 is 15 amino acids long. The ends lost 1 base at V and 8 bases at J; junction bases unmatched: 8. CDR3 nucleotide sequence: TGTGCCAGCAGCTTAGCCCTGACTAGCTGGGATGAGCAGTTCTTC. This codes for CASSLALTSWDEQFF.

The chain employs TRBV4-3 and TRBJ2-7, with D unresolved. CDR1 is LGHNA and CDR2 is YSLEER in the germline V gene. Trimming took off 0 bases at V and 0 bases at J, with 18 bases between the two ends. The CDR3 runs 18 residues. CDR3 protein: CASSQDLRNGDSSYEQYF. As DNA, the CDR3 is TGCGCCAGCAGCCAAGATCTACGGAACGGAGATTCCTCCTACGAGCAGTACTTC.

This sequence joins TRBV18 and TRBJ2-1; 12 bases are a match to TRBD2. The CDR3 runs 15 residues. The V gene's germline CDR1 is KGHSH and CDR2 LQKENI. V gave up 3 bases and J gave up 8 bases; unmatched junction bases: 5. CDR3 sequence: CASSPGLAGSHEQFF. The CDR3 region has the DNA TGTGCCAGCTCACCCGGACTAGCGGGAAGTCATGAGCAGTTCTTC.

This rearrangement joins TRBV7-3 to TRBJ2-1; D not certain. From germline, CDR1 is SGHTA and CDR2 FQGTGA. This CDR3 comprises 11 residues. Trimming took off 4 bases at V and 10 bases at J, with 8 bases between the two ends. The CDR3 here is CASSSGQEQFF. CDR3 DNA: TGTGCCAGCAGCTCCGGTCAAGAGCAGTTCTTC.

The chain joins TRBV7-9 to TRBJ1-1, with 11 bases that match TRBD1. CDR3 length equals 15 residues. With V trimmed by 3 bases and J by 4 bases, 4 bases remained unmatched. Per germline, CDR1 SEHNR and CDR2 FQNEAQ (reference sequence). The CDR3 loop reads CASSFSGTGGTEAFF. CDR3 DNA: TGTGCCAGCAGCTTTTCCGGGACAGGGGGCACTGAAGCTTTCTTT.

As regards this clone: The same CDR3 arises from other DNA sequences in this sample as well. This sequence joins TRBV3-1 (or the pseudogene TRBV3-2) and TRBJ2-1; D is ambiguous. This CDR3 is 14 amino acids long. Looked up from germline, CDR1 is LGHDT and CDR2 is YNNKEL (reference sequence). V was trimmed by 4 bases and J by 3 bases, leaving 10 bases between them. The CDR3 sequence: CASSPSGSYNEQFF. Written as DNA, the CDR3 is TGTGCCAGCAGCCCCTCGGGTAGCTACAATGAGCAGTTCTTC.

This chain connects TRBV2 to TRBJ2-1, with 8 bases aligning to TRBD2. Unmatched junction bases numbered 10, after V lost 6 bases and J lost 3 bases. The V gene's germline CDR1 is SNHLY and CDR2 FYNNEI. CDR3 length equals 16 residues. The CDR3 DNA reads as TGTGCCAGCAGGCTCTCCGGGGGGGCTGGCTACAATGAGCAGTTCTTC. It specifies CASRLSGGAGYNEQFF.

This clone has just a few counts. V gene TRBV5-1 combines with J gene TRBJ2-7; no reliable D call. CDR3 size: 18 residues. Trimming cost V 0 bases and J 3 bases, with 22 bases left between them. Germline values: CDR1 SGHRS, CDR2 YFSETQ. The CDR3 is CASSLVSGFFPGSYEQYF. In nucleotides, the CDR3 is TGCGCCAGCAGCTTGGTATCCGGGTTCTTCCCGGGTAGCTACGAGCAGTACTTC. Based on the CDR3 plus reference TRBV5-1 and TRBJ2-7, the full variable domain is KAGVTQTPRYLIKTRGQQVTLSCSPISGHRSVSWYQQTPGQGLQFLFEYFSETQRNKGNFPGRFSGRQFSNSRSEMNVSTLELGDSALYLCASSLVSGFFPGSYEQYFGPGTRLTVT.

The chain employs TRBV11-2 and TRBJ2-7; D not certain. The CDR3 length is 15 residues. Trimming stripped 5 bases from V and 0 bases from J, with 14 bases between. The germline V gene encodes CDR1 SGHAT and CDR2 FQNNGV. This CDR3 is CASSPPQVFSYEQYF. Written as DNA, the CDR3 is TGTGCCAGCAGCCCCCCCCAGGTATTCTCCTACGAGCAGTACTTC. The full variable domain, its missing parts supplied by reference TRBV11-2 and TRBJ2-7, is EAGVAQSPRYKIIEKRQSVAFWCNPISGHATLYWYQQILGQGPKLLIQFQNNGVVDDSQLPKDRFSAERLKGVDSTLKIQPAKLEDSAVYLCASSPPQVFSYEQYFGPGTRLTVT.

The chain links TRBV2 to TRBJ1-5, with a tentative D call TRBD1 (5 bases). The length of the CDR3 is 12 residues. Germline V gives CDR1 SNHLY, CDR2 FYNNEI. V was cut by 8 bases and J by 6 bases, with 11 bases left in between. The CDR3 reads CASGGFTQPQHF. In DNA form, the CDR3 reads TGTGCCAGCGGGGGGTTTACTCAGCCCCAGCATTTT.

This clone appeared a few times. The chain carries TRBV5-4 and TRBJ2-2; 7 nucleotides align to TRBD2. Germline V gene sequence: CDR1 SGHNT, CDR2 YYREEE (reference sequence). The CDR3 has 14 amino acids. J lost 7 bases, V lost 2 bases, and 5 bases had no gene match. CDR3 nucleotides: TGTGCCAGCAGCTTCGCGGGAGTGGGCGGGGAGCTGTTTTTT. It encodes CASSFAGVGGELFF.

This sequence joins TRBV13 and TRBJ1-1; D may be TRBD1 (5 bases). Per germline, CDR1 PRHDT and CDR2 FYEKMQ (reference sequence). This CDR3 contains 15 residues. V dropped 5 bases and J dropped 4 bases, with 17 bases sitting between them. CDR3 loop: CASSPRYGGSTEAFF. The CDR3 bases are TGTGCCAGCAGCCCCCGGTACGGGGGAAGCACTGAAGCTTTCTTT. The variable domain in full, with the rest retrieved from reference TRBV13 and TRBJ1-1, is AAGVIQSPRHLIKEKRETATLKCYPIPRHDTVYWYQQGPGQDPQFLISFYEKMQSDKGSIPDRFSAQQFSDYHSELNMSSLELGDSALYFCASSPRYGGSTEAFFGQGTRLTVV.

This sequence joins TRBV6-2 or TRBV6-3 and TRBJ1-2; 8 bases are a match to TRBD1. J was trimmed by 8 bases and V by 4 bases; bases with no gene match: 12. Germline CDR1 and CDR2: MNHEY and SVGEGT. This CDR3 has 15 amino acids. The CDR3 DNA is TGTGCCAGCAGTTGGGGGACAGGAGTAACCCAGGGCTACACCTTC. Its protein is CASSWGTGVTQGYTF.

The chain couples TRBV9 to TRBJ1-1; 11 bases are a match to TRBD1. CDR3 length: 14 amino acids. Germline V CDR1 and CDR2: SGDLS, YYNGEE. The V and J ends lost 3 bases and 6 bases, in that order; junction bases with no gene match: 4. CDR3 in DNA: TGTGCCAGCAGCGGCTCGGGACAGGGGGCTGAAGCTTTCTTT. It is translated as CASSGSGQGAEAFF.

The chain is built from TRBV19 and TRBJ1-6, with D possibly TRBD1 on 6 matching bases. CDR1 and CDR2 (germline): LNHDA, SQIVND (reference sequence). Between the trimmed V and J ends, which lost 4 bases and 13 bases, there was a span of 11 bases. This CDR3 region has 12 residues. The CDR3 nucleotides are TGTGCCAGTAGTAACAGGGAGGGGCCCCTCCACTTT. Protein sequence: CASSNREGPLHF.

The chain links TRBV14 to TRBJ1-1; D gene ambiguous. The V gene lost 2 bases and the J gene lost 0 bases, with 10 bases spanning the gap. Germline CDR1 is SGHDN and CDR2 is FVKESK. This CDR3 spans 15 amino acids. The CDR3 DNA reads as TGTGCCAGCAGCCAAATCGGAGGGTTGAACACTGAAGCTTTCTTT. It translates to CASSQIGGLNTEAFF. Based on the CDR3 plus reference TRBV14 and TRBJ1-1, the full variable domain is EAGVTQFPSHSVIEKGQTVTLRCDPISGHDNLYWYRRVMGKEIKFLLHFVKESKQDESGMPNNRFLAERTGGTYSTLKVQPAELEDSGVYFCASSQIGGLNTEAFFGQGTRLTVV.

The CDR3 coding sequence is TGTGCCAGCAACTTACAGGGGGCGCCTTGGGACACTGAAGCTTTCTTT. Encoded protein: CASNLQGAPWDTEAFF. The rearrangement joins TRBV2 to TRBJ1-1; TRBD1 matches at 9 bases. Germline lookup yields CDR1 SNHLY and CDR2 FYNNEI. J was trimmed by 3 bases and V by 7 bases; bases with no gene match: 12. This CDR3 region has 16 residues.

The CDR3 loop is CASSSDPGETQYF. CDR3 in DNA: TGCGCCAGCAGCAGTGACCCAGGGGAGACCCAGTACTTC. The chain is built from TRBV5-1 and TRBJ2-5, with D perhaps matching TRBD1 (5 bases). V was trimmed by 4 bases and J by 5 bases, leaving 12 bases between them. The CDR3 covers 13 residues. Germline V gives CDR1 SGHRS, CDR2 YFSETQ. Full variable domain (remainder filled in from reference TRBV5-1 and TRBJ2-5): KAGVTQTPRYLIKTRGQQVTLSCSPISGHRSVSWYQQTPGQGLQFLFEYFSETQRNKGNFPGRFSGRQFSNSRSEMNVSTLELGDSALYLCASSSDPGETQYFGPGTRLLVL.

The CDR3 DNA follows: TGTGCCAGCAGCCAACCCGCTAACTATGGCTACACCTTC. It encodes CASSQPANYGYTF. The genes are TRBV4-2 and TRBJ1-2; D unresolved. The CDR3 is made up of 13 amino acids. The germline V and J ends were trimmed by 2 bases and 0 bases, with 4 bases remaining between them. Germline assignment: CDR1 LGHNA and CDR2 YNFKEQ.

The chain combines TRBV10-3 with TRBJ1-6; D gene ambiguous. V was shortened by 4 bases and J by 7 bases, with 11 bases between the two germline ends. CDR1 and CDR2 from the germline V gene are ENHRY and SYGVKD. The CDR3 sequence is 14 residues long. CDR3 protein: CAISGRDTNSPLHF. In nucleotides, the CDR3 is TGTGCCATCAGTGGGAGGGATACCAATTCACCCCTCCACTTT.

The chain joins TRBV3-1 (or the pseudogene TRBV3-2) to TRBJ1-5, with D uncertain. CDR3 length: 15 amino acids. Germline CDR1 is LGHDT and CDR2 is YNNKEL (reference sequence). V was trimmed by 1 base and J by 0 bases, leaving 7 bases between them. CDR3 region: CASSQGMSSNQPQHF. CDR3 nucleotides: TGTGCCAGCAGCCAAGGAATGAGTAGCAATCAGCCCCAGCATTTT.

The rearrangement joins TRBV13 to TRBJ1-1, with no clear D. This CDR3 comprises 16 residues. Germline V gene sequence: CDR1 PRHDT, CDR2 FYEKMQ (reference sequence). Trimming removed 2 bases from V and 2 bases from J, with 15 bases in between. CDR3 region: CASSLMQAPINTEAFF. In DNA, the CDR3 is TGTGCCAGCAGCTTAATGCAGGCCCCGATAAACACTGAAGCTTTCTTT. Complete variable domain (other parts from reference TRBV13 and TRBJ1-1): AAGVIQSPRHLIKEKRETATLKCYPIPRHDTVYWYQQGPGQDPQFLISFYEKMQSDKGSIPDRFSAQQFSDYHSELNMSSLELGDSALYFCASSLMQAPINTEAFFGQGTRLTVV.

This chain connects TRBV30 to TRBJ1-1; 7 bases align to TRBD1. Losses at the gene ends were 2 bases for V and 5 bases for J; bases not matched to a gene: 5. The CDR3 length is 13 residues. Germline values: CDR1 GTSNPN, CDR2 SVGIG (reference sequence). The chain's CDR3 is CAWSTGDETEAFF. The CDR3 DNA follows: TGTGCCTGGAGTACAGGGGACGAGACTGAAGCTTTCTTT.